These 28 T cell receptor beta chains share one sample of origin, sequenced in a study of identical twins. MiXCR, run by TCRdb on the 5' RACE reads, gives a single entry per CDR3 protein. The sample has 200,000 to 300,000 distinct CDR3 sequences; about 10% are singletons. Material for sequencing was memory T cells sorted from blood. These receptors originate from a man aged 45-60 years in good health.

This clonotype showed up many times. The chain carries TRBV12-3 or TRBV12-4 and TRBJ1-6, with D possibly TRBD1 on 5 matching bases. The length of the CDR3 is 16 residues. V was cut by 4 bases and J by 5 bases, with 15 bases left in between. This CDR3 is CASSSDLDTNNSPLHF. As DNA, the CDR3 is TGTGCCAGCAGTTCCGATCTGGACACCAATAATTCACCCCTCCACTTT.

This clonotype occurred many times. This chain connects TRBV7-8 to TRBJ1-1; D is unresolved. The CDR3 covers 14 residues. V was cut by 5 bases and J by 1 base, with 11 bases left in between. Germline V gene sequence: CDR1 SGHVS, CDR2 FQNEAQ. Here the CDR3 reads CASSETTANTEAFF. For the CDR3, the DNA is TGTGCCAGCAGCGAAACAACAGCGAACACTGAAGCTTTCTTT.

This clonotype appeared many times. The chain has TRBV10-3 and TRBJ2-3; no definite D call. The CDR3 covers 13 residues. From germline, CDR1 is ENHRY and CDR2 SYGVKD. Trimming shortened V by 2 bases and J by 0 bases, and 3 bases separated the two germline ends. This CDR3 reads CAISELSTDTQYF. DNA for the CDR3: TGTGCCATCAGTGAGCTTAGCACAGATACGCAGTATTTT.

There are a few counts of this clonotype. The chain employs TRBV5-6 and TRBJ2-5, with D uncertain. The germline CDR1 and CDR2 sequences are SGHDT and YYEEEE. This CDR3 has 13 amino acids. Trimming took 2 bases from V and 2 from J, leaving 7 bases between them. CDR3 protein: CASSFIAQETQYF. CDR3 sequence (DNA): TGTGCCAGCAGCTTCATAGCACAAGAGACCCAGTACTTC.

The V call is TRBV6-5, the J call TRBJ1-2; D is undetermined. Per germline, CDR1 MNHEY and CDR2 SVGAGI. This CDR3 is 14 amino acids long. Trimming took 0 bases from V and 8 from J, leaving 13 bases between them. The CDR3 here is CASSYSIGGRGYTF. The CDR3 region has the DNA TGTGCCAGCAGTTACTCGATCGGCGGTAGGGGCTACACCTTC.

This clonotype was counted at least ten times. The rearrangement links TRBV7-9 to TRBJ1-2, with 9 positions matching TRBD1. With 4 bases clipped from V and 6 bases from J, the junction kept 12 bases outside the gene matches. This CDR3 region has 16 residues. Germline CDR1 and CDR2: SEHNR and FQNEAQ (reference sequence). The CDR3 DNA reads TGTGCCAGCAGCTACCCGGGACAGGGAATTTCTGATGGCTACACCTTC. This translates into CASSYPGQGISDGYTF.

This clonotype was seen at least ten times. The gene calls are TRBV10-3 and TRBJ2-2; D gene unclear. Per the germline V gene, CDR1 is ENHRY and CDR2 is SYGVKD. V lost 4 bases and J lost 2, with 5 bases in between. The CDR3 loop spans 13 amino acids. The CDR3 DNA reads TGTGCCATCAGTGGAGGAAACACCGGGGAGCTGTTTTTT. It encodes CAISGGNTGELFF.

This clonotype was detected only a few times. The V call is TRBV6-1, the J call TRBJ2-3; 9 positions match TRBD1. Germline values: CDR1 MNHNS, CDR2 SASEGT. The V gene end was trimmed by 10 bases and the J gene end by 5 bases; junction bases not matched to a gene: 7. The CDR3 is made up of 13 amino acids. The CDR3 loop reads CATSGQGGDTQYF. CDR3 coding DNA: TGTGCCACCTCGGGACAGGGTGGAGATACGCAGTATTTT.

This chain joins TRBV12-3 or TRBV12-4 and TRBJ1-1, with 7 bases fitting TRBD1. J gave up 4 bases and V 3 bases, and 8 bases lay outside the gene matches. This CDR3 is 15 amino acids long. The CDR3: CASSFPRAGGTEAFF. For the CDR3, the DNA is TGTGCCAGCAGTTTTCCTAGGGCAGGGGGCACTGAAGCTTTCTTT.

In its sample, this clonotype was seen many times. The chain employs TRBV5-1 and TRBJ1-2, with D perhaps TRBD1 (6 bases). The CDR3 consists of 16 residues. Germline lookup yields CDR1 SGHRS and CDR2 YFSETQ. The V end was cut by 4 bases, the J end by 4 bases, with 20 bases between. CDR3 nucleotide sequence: TGCGCCAGCAGCGTGTCACCTAACAGGGTCAGCTATGGCTACACCTTC. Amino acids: CASSVSPNRVSYGYTF.

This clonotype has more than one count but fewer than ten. This CDR3 is CASSRDGTDTQYF. As DNA, the CDR3 is TGTGCCAGCAGCAGGGACGGCACAGATACGCAGTATTTT. The chain joins TRBV28 to TRBJ2-3; D is tentatively TRBD1 or TRBD2 (5 bases each). The CDR3 has 13 amino acids. Per germline, CDR1 MDHEN and CDR2 SYDVKM. Trimming left V 6 bases short and J 1 base short, with 8 bases between.

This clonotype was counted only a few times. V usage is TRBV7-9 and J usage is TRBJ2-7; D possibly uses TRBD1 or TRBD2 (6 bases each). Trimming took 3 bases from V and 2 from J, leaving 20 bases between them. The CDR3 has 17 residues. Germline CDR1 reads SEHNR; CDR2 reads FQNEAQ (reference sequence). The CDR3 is CASSLAGYRDTTYEQYF. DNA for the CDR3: TGTGCCAGCAGCTTGGCGGGATACAGGGATACTACCTACGAGCAGTACTTC.

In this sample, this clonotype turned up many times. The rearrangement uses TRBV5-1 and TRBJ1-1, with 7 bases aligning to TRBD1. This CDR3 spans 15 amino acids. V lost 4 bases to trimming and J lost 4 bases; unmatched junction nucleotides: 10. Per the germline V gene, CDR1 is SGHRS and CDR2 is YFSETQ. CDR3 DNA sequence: TGCGCCAGCAGCCTCGACAGGGCTGGACGCACTGAAGCTTTCTTT. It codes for CASSLDRAGRTEAFF.

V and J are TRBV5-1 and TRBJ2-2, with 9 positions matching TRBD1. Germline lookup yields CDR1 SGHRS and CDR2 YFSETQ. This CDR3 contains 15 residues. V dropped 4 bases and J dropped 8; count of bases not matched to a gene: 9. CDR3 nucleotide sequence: TGCGCCAGCAGCCTCAACAGGGGGCCGTCTGGGGAGCTGTTTTTT. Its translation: CASSLNRGPSGELFF.

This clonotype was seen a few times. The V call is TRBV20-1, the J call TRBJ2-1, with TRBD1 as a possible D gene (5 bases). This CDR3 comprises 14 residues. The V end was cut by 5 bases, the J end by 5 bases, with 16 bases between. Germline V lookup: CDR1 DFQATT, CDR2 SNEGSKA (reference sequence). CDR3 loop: CSARYGRVDNEQFF. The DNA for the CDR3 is TGCAGTGCTCGGTACGGCAGGGTCGACAATGAGCAGTTCTTC.

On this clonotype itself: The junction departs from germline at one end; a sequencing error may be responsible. CDR3 nucleotide sequence: TGCGCCAGCAGGAAAGGCGGCGGGGGGCGCCAAGAGACTCAGTACTTC. Its translation is CASRKGGGGRQETQYF. The rearrangement uses TRBV5-1 and TRBJ2-5; TRBD2 matches 8 bases. The CDR3 is made up of 16 amino acids. The V gene's germline CDR1 is SGHRS and CDR2 YFSETQ.

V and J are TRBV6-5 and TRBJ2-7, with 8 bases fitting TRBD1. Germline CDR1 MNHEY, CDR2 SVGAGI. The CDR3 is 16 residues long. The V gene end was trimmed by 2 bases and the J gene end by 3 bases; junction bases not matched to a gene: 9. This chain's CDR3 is CASSYERGQGGYEQYF. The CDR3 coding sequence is TGTGCCAGCAGTTACGAACGAGGACAGGGAGGCTACGAGCAGTACTTC.

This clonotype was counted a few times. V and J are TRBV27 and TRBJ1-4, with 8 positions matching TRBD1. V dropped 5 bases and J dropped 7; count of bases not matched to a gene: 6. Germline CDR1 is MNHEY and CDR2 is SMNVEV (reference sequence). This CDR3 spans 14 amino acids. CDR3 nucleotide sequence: TGTGCCAGCAGTCCCTGGGACAGGCCTGAAAAACTGTTTTTT. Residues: CASSPWDRPEKLFF.

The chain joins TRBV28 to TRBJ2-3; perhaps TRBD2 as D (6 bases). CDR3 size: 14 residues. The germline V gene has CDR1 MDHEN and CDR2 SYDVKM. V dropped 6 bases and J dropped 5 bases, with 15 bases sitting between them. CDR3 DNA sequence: TGTGCCAGCAGGATTAGAACCGGGGGAGATACGCAGTATTTT. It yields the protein CASRIRTGGDTQYF.

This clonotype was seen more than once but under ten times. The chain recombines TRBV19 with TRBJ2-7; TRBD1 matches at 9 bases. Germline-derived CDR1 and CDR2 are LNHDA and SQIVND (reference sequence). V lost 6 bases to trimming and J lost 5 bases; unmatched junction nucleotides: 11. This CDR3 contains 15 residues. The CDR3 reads CASRISGTGLNEQYF. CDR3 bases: TGTGCCAGTAGGATATCCGGGACAGGGCTCAACGAGCAGTACTTC.

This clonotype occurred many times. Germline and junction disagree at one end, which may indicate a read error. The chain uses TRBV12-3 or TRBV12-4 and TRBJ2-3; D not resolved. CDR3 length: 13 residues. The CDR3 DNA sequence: TGTGCCAGCAGTTTAGGGTTCACAAATACGCAGTATTTT. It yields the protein CASSLGFTNTQYF.

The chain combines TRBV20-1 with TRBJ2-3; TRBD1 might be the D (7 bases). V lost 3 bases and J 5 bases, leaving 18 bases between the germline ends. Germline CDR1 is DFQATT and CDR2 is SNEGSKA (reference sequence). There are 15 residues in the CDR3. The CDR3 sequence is CSASGRRGQEDTQYF. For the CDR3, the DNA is TGCAGTGCTAGCGGGCGGAGGGGGCAGGAAGATACGCAGTATTTT.

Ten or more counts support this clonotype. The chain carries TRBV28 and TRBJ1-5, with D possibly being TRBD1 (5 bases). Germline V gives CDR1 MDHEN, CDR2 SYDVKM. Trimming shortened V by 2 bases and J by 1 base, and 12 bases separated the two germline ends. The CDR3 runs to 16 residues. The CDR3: CASSLSYGGSNQPQHF. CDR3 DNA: TGTGCCAGCAGTTTAAGTTACGGGGGAAGCAATCAGCCCCAGCATTTT. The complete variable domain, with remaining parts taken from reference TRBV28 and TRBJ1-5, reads DVKVTQSSRYLVKRTGEKVFLECVQDMDHENMFWYRQDPGLGLRLIYFSYDVKMKEKGDIPEGYSVSREKKERFSLILESASTNQTSMYLCASSLSYGGSNQPQHFGDGTRLSIL.

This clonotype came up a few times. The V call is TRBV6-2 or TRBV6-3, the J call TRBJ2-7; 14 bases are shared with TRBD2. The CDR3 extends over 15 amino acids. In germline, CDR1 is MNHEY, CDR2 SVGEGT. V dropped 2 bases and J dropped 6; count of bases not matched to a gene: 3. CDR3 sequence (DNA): TGTGCCAGCAGTTACCGGGGACTAGCGGGAGTCGAGCAGTACTTC. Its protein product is CASSYRGLAGVEQYF.

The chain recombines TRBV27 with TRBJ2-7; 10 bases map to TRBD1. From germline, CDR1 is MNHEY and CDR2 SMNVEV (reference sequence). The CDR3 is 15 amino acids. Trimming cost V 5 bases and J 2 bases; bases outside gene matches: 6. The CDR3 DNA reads TGTGCCAGCAGTCCAGGGACAGGGGTGGCCTACGAGCAGTACTTC. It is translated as CASSPGTGVAYEQYF.

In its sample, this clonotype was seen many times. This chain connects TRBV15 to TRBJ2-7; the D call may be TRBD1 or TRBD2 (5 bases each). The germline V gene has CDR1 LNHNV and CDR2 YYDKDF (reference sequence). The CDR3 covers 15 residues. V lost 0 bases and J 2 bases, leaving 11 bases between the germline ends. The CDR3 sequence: CATSRDDSGTYEQYF. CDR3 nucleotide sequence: TGTGCCACCAGCAGAGATGACAGCGGTACCTACGAGCAGTACTTC.

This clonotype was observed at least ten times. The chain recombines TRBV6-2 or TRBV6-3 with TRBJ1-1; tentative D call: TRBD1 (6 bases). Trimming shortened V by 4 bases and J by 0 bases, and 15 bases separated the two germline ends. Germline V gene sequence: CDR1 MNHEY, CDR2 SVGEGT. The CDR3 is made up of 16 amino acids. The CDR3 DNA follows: TGTGCCAGCAGTTGGGACACCGGGTCCATGAACACTGAAGCTTTCTTT. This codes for CASSWDTGSMNTEAFF.

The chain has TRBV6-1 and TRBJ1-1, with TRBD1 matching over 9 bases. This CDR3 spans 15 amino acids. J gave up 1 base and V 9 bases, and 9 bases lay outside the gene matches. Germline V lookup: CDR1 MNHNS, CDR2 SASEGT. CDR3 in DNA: TGTGCCAGTTTAAACAGGGGGCTACAGAACACTGAAGCTTTCTTT. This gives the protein CASLNRGLQNTEAFF.